This is a list of T cell receptor beta chains from one sample in a study of blood T cell repertoires in COVID-19. TCRdb keeps only in-frame clones here, not all; method: immunoSEQ multiplex PCR. Seen here are approximately 150,000 clones, approximately 90% observed once, and the top ten hold roughly 30%. The specimen sequenced was peripheral blood. These receptor sequences come from a human donor in a cohort sampled during active COVID-19. CDR3s leave out the opening cysteine and the closing phenylalanine or tryptophan. The order of the fields is J gene, V gene, CDR3 length, CDR3 protein.

J gene: TRBJ1-6; V gene: TRBV19; CDR3 length: 12; CDR3 protein: ASSSGGGSSPLH
J gene: TRBJ1-5; V gene: TRBV18; CDR3 length: 9; CDR3 protein: ASSLQGPQH
J gene: TRBJ2-1; V gene: TRBV29-1; CDR3 length: 12; CDR3 protein: SVPTGGSYNEQF
J gene: TRBJ2-5; V gene: TRBV6-6; CDR3 length: 14; CDR3 protein: ASSYSASGERETQY
J gene: TRBJ1-2; V gene: TRBV4-1; CDR3 length: 14; CDR3 protein: ASSHLGVPGNYGYT
J gene: TRBJ2-1; V gene: TRBV3-1/TRBV3-2; CDR3 length: 13; CDR3 protein: ASTLRGYTYNEQF
J gene: TRBJ1-2; V gene: TRBV11-3; CDR3 length: 11; CDR3 protein: ASSLTGGRGYT
J gene: TRBJ2-5; V gene: TRBV7-8; CDR3 length: 16; CDR3 protein: ASAIDWLKQGMRQTQY
J gene: TRBJ2-3; V gene: TRBV7-3; CDR3 length: 14; CDR3 protein: ASSLTSGGGTDTQY
J gene: TRBJ1-1; V gene: TRBV6-2/TRBV6-3; CDR3 length: 11; CDR3 protein: ASRPQPVFDAF
J gene: TRBJ1-1; V gene: TRBV27; CDR3 length: 11; CDR3 protein: ASSSQGNTEAF
J gene: TRBJ2-5; V gene: TRBV11-3; CDR3 length: 12; CDR3 protein: ASSPNGGQGTQY
J gene: TRBJ1-1; V gene: TRBV27; CDR3 length: 12; CDR3 protein: ASTLGAGGTEAF
J gene: TRBJ2-3; V gene: TRBV19; CDR3 length: 14; CDR3 protein: ASSRIAGGSTDTQY
J gene: TRBJ2-5; V gene: TRBV4-3; CDR3 length: 13; CDR3 protein: ASSQEGTTQETQY
J gene: TRBJ1-1; V gene: TRBV5-1; CDR3 length: 11; CDR3 protein: ASHGQTNTEAF
J gene: TRBJ2-7; V gene: TRBV6-5; CDR3 length: 13; CDR3 protein: ASSQRTGARYEQY
J gene: TRBJ1-1; V gene: TRBV7-6; CDR3 length: 13; CDR3 protein: ASSPRIQKNTEAF
J gene: TRBJ2-7; V gene: TRBV14; CDR3 length: 13; CDR3 protein: ASSPGLAGFYEQY
J gene: TRBJ1-5; V gene: TRBV5-6; CDR3 length: 13; CDR3 protein: ASSLSTYSNQPQH
J gene: TRBJ1-4; V gene: TRBV18; CDR3 length: 13; CDR3 protein: ASSPGQGTVGKLF
J gene: TRBJ2-7; V gene: TRBV7-2; CDR3 length: 13; CDR3 protein: ASSLRTGEAYEQY
J gene: TRBJ1-2; V gene: TRBV13; CDR3 length: 11; CDR3 protein: ASSLRGPGGYT
J gene: TRBJ2-7; V gene: TRBV11-2; CDR3 length: 13; CDR3 protein: ASSQRRAGAYEQY
J gene: TRBJ1-6; V gene: TRBV5-1; CDR3 length: 17; CDR3 protein: ASSANPGQGFSYNSPLH
J gene: TRBJ1-1; V gene: TRBV11-3; CDR3 length: 12; CDR3 protein: ASSPGQGYTEAF
J gene: TRBJ2-7; V gene: TRBV27; CDR3 length: 11; CDR3 protein: ASSPRGFYEQY